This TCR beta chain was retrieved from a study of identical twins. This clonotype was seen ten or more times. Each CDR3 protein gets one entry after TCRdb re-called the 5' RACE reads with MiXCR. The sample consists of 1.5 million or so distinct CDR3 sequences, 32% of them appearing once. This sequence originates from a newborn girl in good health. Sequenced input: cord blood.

The CDR3 sequence is CAISETGVYGYTF. The CDR3 bases are TGTGCCATCAGTGAAACAGGGGTTTATGGCTACACCTTC. The chain uses TRBV10-3 and TRBJ1-2; TRBD1 matches at 7 bases. Germline V gene lookup returns CDR1 ENHRY and CDR2 SYGVKD. V was pared by 3 bases and J by 5 bases, with 3 bases of the junction left unmatched. CDR3 length equals 13 residues.